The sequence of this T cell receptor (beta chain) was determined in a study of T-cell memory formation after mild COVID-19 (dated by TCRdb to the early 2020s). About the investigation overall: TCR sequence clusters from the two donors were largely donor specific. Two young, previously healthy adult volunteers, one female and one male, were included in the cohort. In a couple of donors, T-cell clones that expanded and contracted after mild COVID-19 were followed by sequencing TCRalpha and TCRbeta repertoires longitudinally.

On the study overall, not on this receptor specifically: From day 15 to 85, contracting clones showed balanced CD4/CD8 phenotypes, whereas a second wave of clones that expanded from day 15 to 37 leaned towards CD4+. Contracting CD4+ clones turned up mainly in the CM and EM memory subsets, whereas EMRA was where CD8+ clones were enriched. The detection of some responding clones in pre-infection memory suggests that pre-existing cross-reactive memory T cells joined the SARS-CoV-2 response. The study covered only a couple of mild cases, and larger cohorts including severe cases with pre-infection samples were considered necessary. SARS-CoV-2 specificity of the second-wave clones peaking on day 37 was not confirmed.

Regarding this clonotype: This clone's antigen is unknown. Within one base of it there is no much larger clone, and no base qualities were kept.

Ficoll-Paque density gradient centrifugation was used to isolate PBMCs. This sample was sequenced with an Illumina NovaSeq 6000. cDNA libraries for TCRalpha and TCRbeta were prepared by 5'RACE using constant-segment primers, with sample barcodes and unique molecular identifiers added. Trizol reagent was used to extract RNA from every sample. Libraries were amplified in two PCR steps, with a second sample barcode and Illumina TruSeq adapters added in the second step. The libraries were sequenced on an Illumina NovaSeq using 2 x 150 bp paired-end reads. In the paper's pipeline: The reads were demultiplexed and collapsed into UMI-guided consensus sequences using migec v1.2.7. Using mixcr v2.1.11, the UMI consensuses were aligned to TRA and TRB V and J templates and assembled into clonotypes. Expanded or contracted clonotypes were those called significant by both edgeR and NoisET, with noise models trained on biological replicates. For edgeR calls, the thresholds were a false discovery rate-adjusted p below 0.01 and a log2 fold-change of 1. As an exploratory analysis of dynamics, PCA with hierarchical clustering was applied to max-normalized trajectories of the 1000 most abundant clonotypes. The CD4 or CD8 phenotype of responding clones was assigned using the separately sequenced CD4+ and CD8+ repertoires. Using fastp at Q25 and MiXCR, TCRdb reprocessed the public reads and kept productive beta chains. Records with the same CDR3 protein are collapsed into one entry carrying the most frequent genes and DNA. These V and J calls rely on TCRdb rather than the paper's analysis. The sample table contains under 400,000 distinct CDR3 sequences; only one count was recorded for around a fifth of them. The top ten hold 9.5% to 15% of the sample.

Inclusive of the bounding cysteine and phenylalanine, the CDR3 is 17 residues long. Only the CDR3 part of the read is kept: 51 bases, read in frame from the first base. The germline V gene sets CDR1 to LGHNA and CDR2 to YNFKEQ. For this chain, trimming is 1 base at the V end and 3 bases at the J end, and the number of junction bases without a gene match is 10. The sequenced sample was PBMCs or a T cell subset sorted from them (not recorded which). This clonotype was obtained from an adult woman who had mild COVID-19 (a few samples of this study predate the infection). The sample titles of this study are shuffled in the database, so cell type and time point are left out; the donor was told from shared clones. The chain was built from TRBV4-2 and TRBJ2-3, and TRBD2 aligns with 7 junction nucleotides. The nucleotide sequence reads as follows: TGTGCCAGCAGCCAAGTAGCAAGCGGGGCTCCGACAGATACGCAGTATTTT. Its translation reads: CASSQVASGAPTDTQYF.